One TCR beta chain is described in this entry. Its antigen is currently unknown. Nashville, Tennessee was home to all donors, each a Caucasian adult. The data originate from a study of shared clonotypes between healthy human individuals. The ends were cut back, 6 bases at V and 0 bases at J, with 12 bases in the middle. Germline V gene sequence: CDR1 MNHEY, CDR2 SVGAGI. This CDR3 is built from 15 residues. Study observations and caveats: Naive CD4 clonotype sharing across four donors was 4.5% to 6%.

It was across several immunoSEQ plates that each subset's genomic DNA was evenly split. Study processing details: Sequence data from immunoSEQ were junction-only and lacked quality scores; consequently, filtering differed. Only in-frame clones appear in the TCRdb table, and some are missing; sequencing was by immunoSEQ multiplex PCR. D and trimming come from the DNA, and the V and J calls and clone size come from that table. The table records approximately 2.1 million clones, over 85% of them present only once. The origin of this receptor is a man aged 18-30 years in good health. Some clones in this sample may be carry-over from other donors' samples. The specimen sequenced was naive CD4+ T cells from PBMCs. Noted subset: CD45RA+ positively selected. This chain links TRBV6-5 with TRBJ1-5; D is possibly TRBD1 (5 bases). The CDR3 DNA reads as TGTGCCAGCAGCCGAGACAGCTATAGCAATCAGCCCCAGCATTTT. It yields the protein CASSRDSYSNQPQHF.